A single sample gave rise to the 32 T cell receptor beta chains below, sequenced in a study of blood T cell repertoires in COVID-19. Clones were sequenced by immunoSEQ multiplex PCR, and TCRdb holds only the in-frame ones, with some missing. In the table there are 100,000 or so clones, around 92% of which are singletons. Sequenced: peripheral blood. The source is a woman aged 60-75 years with active COVID-19.

The chain carries TRBV5-5 and TRBJ1-1; D is possibly TRBD1 (5 bases). The CDR3 length is 14 residues. Trimming pared 0 bases from V and 7 bases from J, leaving 13 bases between. Germline lookup yields CDR1 SGHKS and CDR2 YYEKEE (reference sequence). The CDR3 DNA sequence: TGTGCCAGCAGCTTGGCGTATGGGGGGGTTGAAGCTTTCTTT. Translated, it gives CASSLAYGGVEAFF.

The chain combines TRBV11-2 with TRBJ2-7; TRBD1 is a possible D gene (5 bases). The germline V gene encodes CDR1 SGHAT and CDR2 FQNNGV. The V end was cut by 7 bases, the J end by 3 bases, with 13 bases between. The length of the CDR3 is 13 residues. This CDR3 reads CASTYRSLYEQYF. CDR3 sequence (DNA): TGTGCCAGCACTTACAGGTCCCTCTACGAGCAGTACTTC.

The rearrangement uses TRBV5-4 and TRBJ1-3; 8 bases are shared with TRBD1. V lost 1 base, J lost 1 base, and 4 bases stayed unmatched. The V gene's germline CDR1 is SGHNT and CDR2 YYREEE (reference sequence). This CDR3 region has 16 residues. CDR3: CASSLTQGASGNTIYF. For the CDR3, the DNA is TGTGCCAGCAGCTTGACGCAGGGGGCTTCTGGAAACACCATATATTTT.

The V gene is TRBV12-3 or TRBV12-4, the J gene TRBJ1-2; D is unclear. The CDR3 is 13 amino acids. V lost 3 bases and J lost 2, with 7 bases in between. The CDR3 DNA follows: TGTGCCAGCAGTTTTGGGCAGAACTATGGCTACACCTTC. Its translation is CASSFGQNYGYTF.

The chain has TRBV5-1 and TRBJ2-5; a possible D gene is TRBD1 (6 bases). Deletions cut 4 bases from V and 1 base from J, with 14 bases between. Germline V gene lookup returns CDR1 SGHRS and CDR2 YFSETQ. CDR3 size: 15 residues. The CDR3 nucleotides are TGCGCCAGCAGCATTACGGGACAACTCCAAGAGACCCAGTACTTC. As protein: CASSITGQLQETQYF.

The V gene is TRBV27, the J gene TRBJ2-1; 10 bases map to TRBD2. The CDR3 consists of 16 residues. With V trimmed by 7 bases and J by 5 bases, 11 bases remained unmatched. CDR1 and CDR2 (germline): MNHEY, SMNVEV (reference sequence). The CDR3 reads CASTTRAGGPNNEQFF. The CDR3 DNA reads as TGTGCCAGCACTACTAGAGCGGGAGGGCCCAACAATGAGCAGTTCTTC.

The chain couples TRBV14 to TRBJ2-2; 10 nucleotides align to TRBD2. Trimming removed 2 bases from V and 6 bases from J; junction bases left unmatched: 6. CDR1 SGHDN and CDR2 FVKESK come from the germline V gene. CDR3 length equals 16 residues. CDR3: CASSQRSSGSAGELFF. Written as DNA, the CDR3 is TGTGCCAGCAGCCAAAGATCTAGCGGGAGCGCCGGGGAGCTGTTTTTT.

The genes are TRBV4-1 and TRBJ2-1; D is perhaps TRBD1 (6 bases). The germline V gene encodes CDR1 MGHRA and CDR2 YSYEKL. This CDR3 region has 15 residues. V lost 0 bases to trimming and J lost 4 bases, with 10 bases between them. The CDR3 spells CASSQEDREYNEQFF. CDR3 bases: TGCGCCAGCAGCCAAGAGGACAGAGAGTACAATGAGCAGTTCTTC.

The chain couples TRBV6-6 to TRBJ1-2, with a weak D call TRBD1 (6 bases). The CDR3 is made up of 13 amino acids. Germline V gene sequence: CDR1 MNHNY, CDR2 SVGAGI (reference sequence). Trimming took 5 bases from V and 4 from J, leaving 11 bases between them. The CDR3 here is CASSKGGGYGYTF. In nucleotides, the CDR3 is TGTGCCAGCAGTAAAGGGGGGGGCTATGGCTACACCTTC.

The CDR3 DNA is TGTGCCAGCAGTGAAATAGGCCAGGGTGGTTACGGCAATCAGCCCCAGCATTTT. This codes for CASSEIGQGGYGNQPQHF. V usage is TRBV2 and J usage is TRBJ1-5; tentatively, D is TRBD1 (5 bases). V was pared by 2 bases and J by 2 bases, with 19 bases between. CDR3 length: 18 amino acids. The germline gives CDR1 SNHLY, CDR2 FYNNEI. The complete variable domain, with remaining parts taken from reference TRBV2 and TRBJ1-5, reads EPEVTQTPSHQVTQMGQEVILRCVPISNHLYFYWYRQILGQKVEFLVSFYNNEISEKSEIFDDQFSVERPDGSNFTLKIRSTKLEDSAMYFCASSEIGQGGYGNQPQHFGDGTRLSIL.

In its sample, this clone was seen once. The chain links TRBV28 to TRBJ2-1; TRBD1 agrees at 8 bases. The germline gives CDR1 MDHEN, CDR2 SYDVKM. The CDR3 sequence is 15 residues long. The V and J ends lost 8 bases and 4 bases, in that order; junction bases with no gene match: 10. CDR3 residues: CASRTSGTGYNEQFF. The CDR3 coding sequence is TGTGCCAGCCGGACCTCCGGGACAGGTTACAATGAGCAGTTCTTC. The full variable domain, rest sourced from reference TRBV28 and TRBJ2-1, is DVKVTQSSRYLVKRTGEKVFLECVQDMDHENMFWYRQDPGLGLRLIYFSYDVKMKEKGDIPEGYSVSREKKERFSLILESASTNQTSMYLCASRTSGTGYNEQFFGPGTRLTVL.

This clone was picked up a small number of times. This sequence joins TRBV12-5 and TRBJ2-3; D is uncertain. The CDR3 extends over 11 amino acids. Germline V gene data show CDR1 as LGHNT and CDR2 as FRNRAP. V dropped 4 bases and J dropped 4 bases, with 3 bases sitting between them. The CDR3 spells CASGSSDTQYF. The CDR3 region has the DNA TGTGCTAGTGGTTCCTCAGATACGCAGTATTTT.

The chain has TRBV2 and TRBJ2-1, with a tentative D call TRBD2 (5 bases). The CDR3 covers 16 residues. V lost 5 bases to trimming and J lost 5 bases, with 19 bases between them. CDR1 is SNHLY and CDR2 is FYNNEI in the germline V gene. CDR3 sequence reads: CASSPRGLAVNNEQFF. CDR3 DNA: TGTGCCAGCAGTCCCCGCGGGCTAGCTGTAAACAATGAGCAGTTCTTC.

This chain's CDR3 is CASSPGGQETQYF. The CDR3 coding sequence is TGTGCCAGCTCACCCGGGGGCCAAGAGACCCAGTACTTC. This sequence joins TRBV18 and TRBJ2-5; D is possibly TRBD2 (6 bases). Germline lookup yields CDR1 KGHSH and CDR2 LQKENI. This CDR3 has 13 residues. Trimming took 3 bases from V and 1 from J, leaving 6 bases between them.

The chain combines TRBV3-1 (or the pseudogene TRBV3-2) with TRBJ1-1, with 7 bases identical to TRBD1. Germline CDR1 reads LGHDT; CDR2 reads YNNKEL (reference sequence). The CDR3 contains 12 residues. Trimming removed 4 bases from V and 8 bases from J; junction bases left unmatched: 4. CDR3 amino acids: CASSRGQAEAFF. In DNA form, the CDR3 reads TGTGCCAGCAGCCGCGGACAGGCCGAAGCTTTCTTT.

The chain links TRBV2 to TRBJ2-5, with D possibly matching TRBD2 (6 bases). V gave up 8 bases and J gave up 3 bases, with 13 bases separating them. Germline CDR1 reads SNHLY; CDR2 reads FYNNEI. The CDR3 extends over 13 amino acids. This CDR3 is CASGRRGEETQYF. CDR3 nucleotides: TGTGCCAGCGGGAGGAGGGGCGAAGAGACCCAGTACTTC.

V and J are TRBV24-1 and TRBJ2-3, with TRBD2 identical over 10 bases. The ends lost 10 bases at V and 2 bases at J; junction bases unmatched: 5. Germline lookup yields CDR1 KGHDR and CDR2 SFDVKD. The CDR3 covers 14 residues. CDR3 residues: CATRAGGNTDTQYF. Here the CDR3 DNA reads TGTGCCACGAGAGCGGGAGGGAACACAGATACGCAGTATTTT.

The chain couples TRBV7-8 to TRBJ2-2; no firm D call. The germline V gene encodes CDR1 SGHVS and CDR2 FQNEAQ. V lost 0 bases, J lost 2 bases, and 7 bases lay in between. CDR3 length: 15 amino acids. Here the CDR3 reads CASSLAAVNTGELFF. The CDR3 nucleotides are TGTGCCAGCAGCTTAGCTGCGGTTAACACCGGGGAGCTGTTTTTT.

This sequence joins TRBV5-4 and TRBJ2-7, with 10 bases lining up with TRBD1. The germline V gene encodes CDR1 SGHNT and CDR2 YYREEE (reference sequence). V lost 3 bases to trimming and J lost 0 bases; unmatched junction nucleotides: 3. The CDR3 has 15 residues. Written as DNA, the CDR3 is TGTGCCAGCAGCTCAGGGACAGGGGACTCCTACGAGCAGTACTTC. As protein: CASSSGTGDSYEQYF.

The chain combines TRBV6-2 or TRBV6-3 with TRBJ2-1; 11 nucleotides match TRBD2. J gave up 8 bases and V 5 bases, and 8 bases lay outside the gene matches. The CDR3 covers 15 residues. Looked up from germline, CDR1 is MNHEY and CDR2 is SVGEGT. This chain's CDR3 is CASSKGTSGVDEQFF. The CDR3 DNA reads TGTGCCAGCAGTAAAGGGACTAGCGGTGTCGATGAGCAGTTCTTC.

In nucleotides, the CDR3 is TGTGCCACCAGAGGAGGGAGCTCGGGCAATGAGCAGTTCTTC. It is translated as CATRGGSSGNEQFF. The chain links TRBV24-1 to TRBJ2-1, with a possible D match to TRBD2 (6 bases). Germline V CDR1 and CDR2: KGHDR, SFDVKD. The CDR3 contains 14 residues. The V gene lost 7 bases and the J gene lost 6 bases, with 15 bases spanning the gap.

V gene TRBV11-2 combines with J gene TRBJ1-1; 7 bases align to TRBD1. With V trimmed by 5 bases and J by 0 bases, 9 bases remained unmatched. CDR3 length: 16 amino acids. Per germline, CDR1 SGHAT and CDR2 FQNNGV. The CDR3 reads CASSPGTAVLNTEAFF. Written as DNA, the CDR3 is TGTGCCAGCAGCCCTGGGACAGCGGTTCTGAACACTGAAGCTTTCTTT.

In this sample, this clone turned up once. The rearrangement uses TRBV5-4 and TRBJ2-5; 9 bases map to TRBD2. The CDR3 is 15 amino acids. Germline-derived CDR1 and CDR2 are SGHNT and YYREEE (reference sequence). The V gene end was trimmed by 4 bases and the J gene end by 1 base; junction bases not matched to a gene: 5. CDR3 amino acids: CASSAGGLAQETQYF. CDR3 DNA: TGTGCCAGCAGCGCTGGGGGACTAGCCCAAGAGACCCAGTACTTC.

V is TRBV11-3 and J is TRBJ2-1; D is ambiguous. Germline V CDR1 and CDR2: SGHNT, YENEEA. Trimming stripped 5 bases from V and 1 base from J, with 9 bases between. This CDR3 has 14 amino acids. The CDR3 loop is CASSPLGSYNEQFF. CDR3 sequence (DNA): TGTGCCAGCAGCCCCCTAGGATCCTACAATGAGCAGTTCTTC.

V usage is TRBV28 and J usage is TRBJ1-6; D gene unclear. V was clipped by 2 bases and J by 8 bases, with 7 bases between them. Germline CDR1 and CDR2: MDHEN and SYDVKM. CDR3 length equals 13 residues. In DNA, the CDR3 is TGTGCCAGCAGTTTAACAGTGTATTCACCCCTCCACTTT. Its protein is CASSLTVYSPLHF.

The J gene is TRBJ2-1, the V gene TRBV2, with D possibly matching TRBD1 (5 bases). CDR3 length: 16 residues. Germline assignment: CDR1 SNHLY and CDR2 FYNNEI. V lost 1 base, J lost 3 bases, and 13 bases lay in between. CDR3 amino acids: CASSEEGRANYNEQFF. CDR3 sequence (DNA): TGTGCCAGCAGTGAAGAGGGCAGGGCTAACTACAATGAGCAGTTCTTC. Full variable domain (missing parts from reference TRBV2 and TRBJ2-1): EPEVTQTPSHQVTQMGQEVILRCVPISNHLYFYWYRQILGQKVEFLVSFYNNEISEKSEIFDDQFSVERPDGSNFTLKIRSTKLEDSAMYFCASSEEGRANYNEQFFGPGTRLTVL.

The chain couples TRBV28 to TRBJ1-2, with 8 bases matching TRBD1. CDR3 length: 13 residues. The V gene's germline CDR1 is MDHEN and CDR2 SYDVKM. Losses at the gene ends were 3 bases for V and 7 bases for J; bases not matched to a gene: 4. CDR3 protein: CASSFRRGPGYTF. For the CDR3, the DNA is TGTGCCAGCAGTTTCCGCAGGGGGCCTGGCTACACCTTC.

The chain couples TRBV6-5 to TRBJ1-5; a possible D gene is TRBD1 (5 bases). The germline V gene encodes CDR1 MNHEY and CDR2 SVGAGI. The V gene lost 6 bases and the J gene lost 6 bases, with 12 bases spanning the gap. The CDR3 has 13 amino acids. The CDR3 DNA is TGTGCCAGCAGGCAGGGCCCTTCTCAGCCCCAGCATTTT. Translating it yields CASRQGPSQPQHF.

This rearrangement joins TRBV2 to TRBJ2-5; 10 bases are a match to TRBD2. The trim removed 2 bases at V and 5 bases at J, leaving 14 bases unmatched. Germline-derived CDR1 and CDR2 are SNHLY and FYNNEI. CDR3 length equals 18 residues. CDR3 bases: TGTGCCAGCAGTGAACCAGGGGGAGCGGGAGGGCCGGGGGAGACCCAGTACTTC. Its translation: CASSEPGGAGGPGETQYF.

Note on this clone: This same CDR3 is encoded by further DNA sequences in the sample. The CDR3 DNA sequence: TGTGCCAGCAGTTACCGCACAGGGGAGACTGAAGCTTTCTTT. It specifies CASSYRTGETEAFF. This chain links TRBV6-5 with TRBJ1-1; 7 bases are shared with TRBD1. The CDR3 is made up of 14 amino acids. Germline assignment: CDR1 MNHEY and CDR2 SVGAGI. V was pared by 2 bases and J by 5 bases, with 5 bases of the junction left unmatched.

The rearrangement uses TRBV19 and TRBJ1-5; D not certain. CDR3 size: 15 residues. Germline V CDR1 and CDR2: LNHDA, SQIVND (reference sequence). Trimming took off 5 bases at V and 0 bases at J, with 11 bases between the two ends. CDR3 DNA sequence: TGTGCCAGTAGTCACCAGGCGAATAGCAATCAGCCCCAGCATTTT. This translates into CASSHQANSNQPQHF.

The CDR3 DNA reads as TGCGCCAGCAGCCAATCCGCAGGGATTAACTATGGCTACACCTTC. As protein: CASSQSAGINYGYTF. The chain combines TRBV4-1 with TRBJ1-2; possibly TRBD1 for D (5 bases). V was shortened by 2 bases and J by 1 base, with 11 bases between the two germline ends. In germline, CDR1 is MGHRA, CDR2 YSYEKL. CDR3 length: 15 amino acids.